This is a list of T cell receptor beta chains from one sample in a study of blood T cell repertoires in COVID-19. Assay used: immunoSEQ multiplex PCR; TCRdb lists only in-frame clones, some missing. The data contain roughly 100,000 clones, roughly 85% of them seen just once; the ten biggest clones take up less than 20%. The sample comprised peripheral blood. Every receptor here comes from a woman older than 75 with acute or convalescent COVID-19. Each CDR3 is given with its conserved first and last residue. A D gene is named only where the DNA matches it firmly. Size is omitted from some rows. Given values are once, few, many or a class for expanded clones.

cdr3_length d_call clone_size j_call v_call cdr3_nt cdr3_aa
15 . . TRBJ2-1 TRBV7-8 TGTGCCAGCAGCAAACAGGGCGCGTTTATCTATGAGCAGTTCTTC CASSKQGAFIYEQFF
19 TRBD2 . TRBJ2-3 TRBV5-6 TGTGCCAGCAGCATGCCCCCGGGACTAGCGGGAGGGCCGACAGATACGCAGTATTTT CASSMPPGLAGGPTDTQYF
16 TRBD2 . TRBJ2-1 TRBV24-1 TGTGCCACCAGTGATTTGGGCGGGACTAGTGAGGATGAGCAGTTCTTC CATSDLGGTSEDEQFF
16 TRBD1 . TRBJ1-2 TRBV2 TGTGCCAGCAGTTCAACTAACCCGGGACAGGGGTATGGCTACACCTTC CASSSTNPGQGYGYTF
14 TRBD1 . TRBJ1-4 TRBV5-4 TGTGCCAGCAGCTCGGGACAGGTGAATGAAAAACTGTTTTTT CASSSGQVNEKLFF
15 . . TRBJ1-5 TRBV5-5 TGTGCCAGCAGCTTGGTTTCAGGGCAAAATCAGCCCCAGCATTTT CASSLVSGQNQPQHF
16 TRBD1 . TRBJ2-1 TRBV19 TGTGCCAGTAGTAAACCAAAGGGACAGGGATACAATGAGCAGTTCTTC CASSKPKGQGYNEQFF
14 TRBD1 once TRBJ1-6 TRBV6-5 TGTGCCAGCAGCTGGACAGGGCAAAATTCACCCCTCCACTTT CASSWTGQNSPLHF
14 TRBD1 once TRBJ2-5 TRBV7-8 TGTGCCAGCAGCTTCCAGGGGGTAGGAGAGACCCAGTACTTC CASSFQGVGETQYF
15 . . TRBJ2-2 TRBV9 TGTGCCGGCAGCGTCGACTCGATGAACACCGGGGAGCTGTTTTTT CAGSVDSMNTGELFF
15 TRBD1 . TRBJ2-2 TRBV4-1 TGCGCCAGCAGCTCCGGGACAGGGAACACCGGGGAGCTGTTTTTT CASSSGTGNTGELFF
14 TRBD2 . TRBJ2-1 TRBV27 TGTGCCAGCAGTTTGACCGGGACTACCAATGAGCAGTTCTTC CASSLTGTTNEQFF
13 . . TRBJ1-5 TRBV19 TGTGCCAGTACGGTGGCAGGGTTGCAGCCCCAGCATTTT CASTVAGLQPQHF
15 . . TRBJ2-3 TRBV24-1 TGTGCCACCAGTCGAGGTGACTCTAGCACAGATACGCAGTATTTT CATSRGDSSTDTQYF
17 TRBD2 . TRBJ2-1 TRBV9 TGTGCCAGCAGCGTAGCCTGGGCTAGCGGGAGGTACAATGAGCAGTTCTTC CASSVAWASGRYNEQFF
12 . . TRBJ2-7 TRBV12-3/TRBV12-4 TGTGCCAGCAGTTCGGACAGTTACGAGCAGTACTTC CASSSDSYEQYF
15 TRBD2 . TRBJ2-7 TRBV19 TGTGCCAGTAGTTTGCTACTAGCGGCCTCCTACGAGCAGTACTTC CASSLLLAASYEQYF
15 TRBD2 . TRBJ2-5 TRBV30 TGTGCCTGGACCCTTGGAAATAGCGGGCCGGAGACCCAGTACTTC CAWTLGNSGPETQYF
13 . . TRBJ1-1 TRBV5-1 TGCGCCAGCAGCTTGAACAGCAACACTGAAGCTTTCTTT CASSLNSNTEAFF
16 TRBD2 few TRBJ2-1 TRBV29-1 TGCAGCGTCCTCCCCGGACTAGCGGGCGGGGGAGGTGAGCAGTTCTTC CSVLPGLAGGGGEQFF
14 TRBD1 . TRBJ1-2 TRBV6-5 TGTGCCAGCAGACCGGGACAGGGTGGAAAAGGCTACACCTTC CASRPGQGGKGYTF
14 . . TRBJ2-5 TRBV2 TGTGCCAGCAGTCCAGAAGTTCAGGGGTTGACCCAGTACTTC CASSPEVQGLTQYF
14 . few TRBJ2-3 TRBV6-2/TRBV6-3 TGTGCCAGCAGCAGGGGCTCGGTCACAGATACGCAGTATTTT CASSRGSVTDTQYF
16 . . TRBJ2-3 TRBV2 TGTGCCATCCTCAGGGGTGGCGGGTATAGCACAGATACGCAGTATTTT CAILRGGGYSTDTQYF
17 TRBD1 . TRBJ2-2 TRBV5-5 TGTGCCAGCAGCTTGGGTTCCGGGACAGGCAACACCGGGGAGCTGTTTTTT CASSLGSGTGNTGELFF
13 . . TRBJ1-1 TRBV5-4 TGTGCCAGCAGCTTTGAACAGAACACTGAAGCTTTCTTT CASSFEQNTEAFF
15 TRBD1 . TRBJ2-1 TRBV11-2 TGTGCCAGCAGCTACGGGACAGGGTTTAACAATGAGCAGTTCTTC CASSYGTGFNNEQFF
15 TRBD1 . TRBJ1-2 TRBV5-1 TGCGCCAGCAGCTCCACCGGGACAGGGGGCTATGGCTACACCTTC CASSSTGTGGYGYTF
12 . . TRBJ2-3 TRBV3-1/TRBV3-2 TGTGCCAGCAGCCCTTACACAGATACGCAGTATTTT CASSPYTDTQYF
13 . . TRBJ2-4 TRBV2 TGTGCCAGCAGTGAGTCCCCCCCAGGGGTTAAGTACTTC CASSESPPGVKYF
15 TRBD1 once TRBJ1-2 TRBV30 TGTGCCTGGAGTGTAAACAGGGGGCTGAACTATGGCTACACCTTC CAWSVNRGLNYGYTF
13 TRBD1 . TRBJ1-1 TRBV7-2 TGTGCCAGCAGTCCAGGACAGGGACAAGAAGCTTTCTTT CASSPGQGQEAFF
14 . . TRBJ1-1 TRBV5-1 TGCGCCAGCACCCAAGGGGTGCTGAACACTGAAGCTTTCTTT CASTQGVLNTEAFF
15 . . TRBJ1-1 TRBV4-3 TGCGCCAGCAGCCAAGATCACCATAGCAACACTGAAGCTTTCTTT CASSQDHHSNTEAFF
17 TRBD2 few TRBJ2-1 TRBV29-1 TGCAGCGTTGCCGGGACTAGCGGGAAGGGGCCCCAGAATGAGCAGTTCTTC CSVAGTSGKGPQNEQFF
16 . . TRBJ2-1 TRBV5-1 TGCGCCAGCGGGGACTGGGCTAGTTCTCGTCACAATGAGCAGTTCTTC CASGDWASSRHNEQFF
18 TRBD2 . TRBJ2-1 TRBV12-5 TGTGCTAGTGGTTTGGTACGCTCCGGGACTAGGACTGTCAATGAGCAGTTCTTC CASGLVRSGTRTVNEQFF
13 . once TRBJ2-7 TRBV19 TGTGCCAGTAGTACCACAGCTTCCTACGAGCAGTACTTC CASSTTASYEQYF
15 TRBD2 . TRBJ2-1 TRBV15 TGTGCCACCAGCAGAGAGGGGACTAGGTACAATGAGCAGTTCTTC CATSREGTRYNEQFF
16 . once TRBJ1-1 TRBV7-8 TGTGCCAGCAGCTTAGTATCGGCGACAGGGAACACTGAAGCTTTCTTT CASSLVSATGNTEAFF
15 . many TRBJ2-5 TRBV15 TGTGCCACCAGCAGAGATCAAGGAGGGGCAGAGACCCAGTACTTC CATSRDQGGAETQYF
14 TRBD2 . TRBJ2-1 TRBV19 TGTGCCAGTAGTATCGGCGGGGGAAACAAAGAGCAGTTCTTC CASSIGGGNKEQFF
11 . once TRBJ2-3 TRBV20-1 TGCAGTGCTAGAGACATGGATACGCAGTATTTT CSARDMDTQYF
14 TRBD2 once TRBJ2-7 TRBV10-3 TGTGCCATCAAGCGGTCTAGCGGGAGCCACGAGCAGTACTTC CAIKRSSGSHEQYF
16 . . TRBJ2-3 TRBV7-6 TGTGCCAGCAGCCCCGAGACTAGTGGGGCCACAGATACGCAGTATTTT CASSPETSGATDTQYF
15 TRBD1 . TRBJ2-5 TRBV6-5 TGTGCCAGCAGGCCCTCCGGGACAGAACAAGAGACCCAGTACTTC CASRPSGTEQETQYF
13 . . TRBJ2-5 TRBV5-1 TGCGCCAGCAGCCCGAGGCAGCAAGAGACCCAGTACTTC CASSPRQQETQYF